The present T cell receptor beta chain was sequenced within a study of T cell responses to AZD1222 COVID-19 vaccine. This table comes from immunoSEQ multiplex PCR, and its TCRdb copy is limited to in-frame clones, with some not included. The table includes around 160,000 clones, about 89% detected once. This CDR3 spans 14 amino acids. Trimming shortened V by 4 bases and J by 5 bases, and 12 bases separated the two germline ends. The germline V gene has CDR1 MNHEY and CDR2 SMNVEV (reference sequence). V is TRBV27 and J is TRBJ1-5, with D perhaps TRBD1 (5 bases). This clonotype was sampled from an adult in good health. The specimen was peripheral blood, collected on day 0 of MenACWY control vaccination. The CDR3 nucleotides are TGTGCCAGCAGTTCCCAGGGAGCGGATCAGCCCCAGCATTTT. Protein product: CASSSQGADQPQHF.